Sequencing of this TCR beta chain was carried out in a study of blood T cell repertoires in COVID-19. In its sample, this clone was seen once. Residents of 24 US areas, aged roughly 18 to 89 years, made up the participants. Recovery among Cohort 3 donors was established by two negative PCRs, clearance, or symptom resolution. Trimming shortened V by 0 bases and J by 1 base, and 10 bases separated the two germline ends. Germline V gives CDR1 LGHNA, CDR2 YNFKEQ. This CDR3 is 16 amino acids long. Assay: immunoSEQ multiplex PCR; the TCRdb copy retains only in-frame clones and omits some. The sample includes 200,000 or so clones, about 90% of them seen just once.

This rearrangement joins TRBV4-2 to TRBJ1-3; TRBD1 is a possible D gene (6 bases). Sequencing was performed on PBMCs or T cells enriched from blood (not recorded which). This clonotype originated in a man between 25 and 39 years old who had recovered from COVID-19. CDR3 coding DNA: TGTGCCAGCAGCCAAGAGAGGGGGTTATCTGGAAACACCATATATTTT. Amino acids: CASSQERGLSGNTIYF.